Each of the 25 T cell receptor beta chains below was sequenced from the same sample in a study of blood T cells in healthy people across ages. Together with a sample-barcoded 5' primer, a J-beta primer mix was included in a second PCR lasting roughly 7 to 11 cycles. TCRdb re-called the 5' RACE reads with MiXCR, one entry per CDR3 protein. The sample has roughly 680,000 distinct CDR3 sequences, around 52% seen once. Sequenced material: blood. The receptor source for this set is a woman of 80 years or more in good health.

The sample holds many counts of this clonotype. The chain uses TRBV12-3 or TRBV12-4 and TRBJ2-1; D ambiguous. The CDR3 consists of 14 residues. V gave up 6 bases and J gave up 5 bases, with 14 bases separating them. CDR3 nucleotides: TGTGCCAGCAGCGAAGTAGGCAGAAACAATGAGCAGTTCTTC. This sequence encodes CASSEVGRNNEQFF.

The rearrangement links TRBV3-1 to TRBJ2-1; TRBD2 aligns across 7 bases. The CDR3 has 15 residues. Germline-derived CDR1 and CDR2 are LGHDT and YNNKEL (reference sequence). V lost 4 bases to trimming and J lost 5 bases; unmatched junction nucleotides: 8. The CDR3 loop reads CASSRRGGGDNEQFF. In DNA form, the CDR3 reads TGTGCCAGCAGCCGTAGGGGTGGGGGGGACAATGAGCAGTTCTTC.

This chain joins TRBV14 and TRBJ2-5; possibly TRBD1 for D (6 bases). From germline, CDR1 is SGHDN and CDR2 FVKESK. The V and J ends lost 3 bases and 5 bases respectively, with 22 bases between them. The CDR3 covers 17 residues. The CDR3 protein is CASSHLTRDNLLETQYF. CDR3 nucleotides: TGTGCCAGCAGCCACTTAACCAGGGACAATCTGTTGGAGACCCAGTACTTC.

The chain recombines TRBV12-3 or TRBV12-4 with TRBJ2-5; 7 bases are shared with TRBD1. The J call may not be correct, given that the DNA end is closer to TRBJ2-7. The CDR3 covers 14 residues. CDR3 residues: CASRGTESTYEQYF. In DNA, the CDR3 is TGTGCCAGCAGAGGGACAGAGTCAACCTACGAGCAGTACTTC.

The chain is built from TRBV7-2 and TRBJ1-4, with D possibly TRBD1 on 6 matching bases. CDR1 SGHTA and CDR2 FQGNSA come from the germline V gene. V lost 1 base and J lost 6, with 9 bases in between. The CDR3 has 14 residues. CDR3 in amino acids: CASSLGQDYEKLFF. CDR3 bases: TGTGCCAGCAGCTTAGGACAGGACTATGAAAAACTGTTTTTT.

The chain uses TRBV20-1 and TRBJ2-7; TRBD1 matches 7 bases. The CDR3 is 16 residues long. CDR1 DFQATT and CDR2 SNEGSKA come from the germline V gene (reference sequence). V lost 6 bases and J lost 4; bases outside the gene matches: 18. The CDR3 spells CSAKSLGQGETYEQYF. The CDR3 DNA is TGCAGTGCCAAATCCCTGGGGCAGGGGGAGACATACGAGCAGTACTTC.

This clonotype was seen only a few times. Because the CDR3's place on the DNA is in doubt, the DNA is left out and the CDR3 is given as listed by TCRdb. This chain links TRBV29-1 with TRBJ1-2. The CDR3 comprises 10 residues, both ends counted. Germline values: CDR1 SQVTM, CDR2 ANQGSEA. The CDR3 sequence: CSVGVGAHTF.

As DNA, the CDR3 is TGCGCCAGCAGCTTGGAGGCCGAAAGAGGCTTTATTGGCTACACCTTC. Protein: CASSLEAERGFIGYTF. The chain employs TRBV5-1 and TRBJ1-2, with D hard to call. V was pared by 0 bases and J by 7 bases, with 19 bases between. Germline values: CDR1 SGHRS, CDR2 YFSETQ. This CDR3 comprises 16 residues.

The CDR3 DNA follows: TGTGCCAGCAGCGACGGGACAGCCACCTACGAGCAGTACTTC. It specifies CASSDGTATYEQYF. V gene TRBV7-2 combines with J gene TRBJ2-4, with 7 nucleotides matching TRBD1. The end of the DNA aligns better with TRBJ2-7, so the J call may be wrong. The CDR3 is 14 amino acids. CDR1 and CDR2 from the germline V gene are SGHTA and FQGNSA.

This clonotype came up once. The V call is TRBV28, the J call TRBJ2-3, with D possibly TRBD1 on 6 matching bases. The CDR3 has 14 amino acids. CDR1 and CDR2 (germline): MDHEN, SYDVKM. V was clipped by 6 bases and J by 5 bases, with 15 bases between them. The CDR3 region has the DNA TGTGCCAGCAGCCTTACAGGGTTACGAGATACGCAGTATTTT. Protein: CASSLTGLRDTQYF.

Notes on this clonotype: A much larger clone differs from this one at a single base, so this may be a read error. This chain uses TRBV7-2 with TRBJ1-5; tentatively, D is TRBD1 (5 bases). The germline CDR1 and CDR2 sequences are SGHTA and FQGNSA. CDR3 length equals 14 residues. In nucleotides, the CDR3 is TGTGCCTGCAGCTTAGGGGCCCTCAATCAGCCCCAGCATTTT. It encodes CACSLGALNQPQHF.

This rearrangement joins TRBV11-2 to TRBJ1-1, with D maybe TRBD1 (6 bases). Germline loops: CDR1 SGHAT, CDR2 FQNNGV. The CDR3 runs to 17 residues. The V end was cut by 5 bases, the J end by 3 bases, with 22 bases between. The CDR3 region is CASSRIKAWGRDTEAFF. Written as DNA, the CDR3 is TGTGCCAGCAGCCGAATCAAAGCCTGGGGGCGGGACACTGAAGCTTTCTTT.

The J gene is TRBJ1-5, the V gene TRBV12-3 or TRBV12-4; 9 bases are a match to TRBD1. The junction had 2 bases not matched to a gene; V was cut back by 1 base and J by 1 base. The CDR3 spans 16 residues. The CDR3 DNA follows: TGTGCCAGCAGTTTAGGGGGACAGGGAAGCAATCAGCCCCAGCATTTT. Amino acids: CASSLGGQGSNQPQHF.

This clonotype was counted only a few times. The chain carries TRBV2 and TRBJ2-5; D possibly uses TRBD1 or TRBD2 (5 bases each). Germline values: CDR1 SNHLY, CDR2 FYNNEI. With 6 bases removed from V and 13 bases from J, the gap between germline ends came to 18 bases. The CDR3 loop spans 12 amino acids. As DNA, the CDR3 is TGTGCCAGCAGCAGAGGTGGGGGAGAGAGGTACTTC. Residues: CASSRGGGERYF.

DNA of the CDR3: TGTGCCAGCAGCAAAGCGGCCGGCAGGGTCGGAGGCTACACCTTC. It codes for CASSKAAGRVGGYTF. The rearrangement uses TRBV21-1 and TRBJ1-2. TRBV21-1 is classified as a pseudogene. The CDR3 covers 15 residues.

The gene calls are TRBV4-1 and TRBJ2-1; D possibly corresponds to TRBD2 (6 bases). The ends were cut back, 8 bases at V and 4 bases at J, with 24 bases in the middle. Germline loops: CDR1 MGHRA, CDR2 YSYEKL. This CDR3 has 17 amino acids. CDR3 region: CASDRGRSSGGYNEQFF. Written as DNA, the CDR3 is TGCGCCAGCGACCGAGGGAGGTCATCTGGTGGGTACAATGAGCAGTTCTTC.

This clonotype has ten or more counts. The gene calls are TRBV28 and TRBJ2-6; D not resolved. From germline, CDR1 is MDHEN and CDR2 SYDVKM. Trimming shortened V by 4 bases and J by 5 bases, and 12 bases separated the two germline ends. The CDR3 runs 15 residues. CDR3 nucleotides: TGTGCCAGCAGTTACCAGCGTCGCTGGGCCAACGTCCTGACTTTC. This translates into CASSYQRRWANVLTF.

This clonotype was counted ten times or more. V and J are TRBV5-1 and TRBJ2-7, with 7 bases identical to TRBD1. V trimming: 4 bases; J trimming: 3 bases; junction bases outside the gene matches: 4. CDR1 and CDR2 (germline): SGHRS, YFSETQ. CDR3 length: 13 residues. Here the CDR3 reads CASSGTAFYEQYF. The CDR3 DNA reads as TGCGCCAGCAGCGGGACAGCTTTCTACGAGCAGTACTTC.

Ten or more counts support this clonotype. The chain has TRBV11-2 and TRBJ1-4; D ambiguous. The ends were cut back, 3 bases at V and 7 bases at J, with 9 bases in the middle. The V gene's germline CDR1 is SGHAT and CDR2 FQNNGV. The CDR3 sequence is 13 residues long. The CDR3 loop is CASSFLDREKLFF. The CDR3 nucleotides are TGTGCCAGCAGCTTTTTGGACCGTGAAAAACTGTTTTTT.

The chain has TRBV4-1 and TRBJ2-1, with 11 bases aligning to TRBD1. J lost 6 bases, V lost 5 bases, and 6 bases had no gene match. CDR1 MGHRA and CDR2 YSYEKL come from the germline V gene. The CDR3 consists of 15 residues. Here the CDR3 DNA reads TGCGCCAGCAGCTGGCGGGACAGGGGGGTCAATGAGCAGTTCTTC. Translating it yields CASSWRDRGVNEQFF.

The chain is built from TRBV11-1 and TRBJ2-4; TRBD2 aligns across 7 bases. This CDR3 contains 16 residues. The trim removed 5 bases at V and 7 bases at J, leaving 14 bases unmatched. Germline CDR1 reads SGHAT; CDR2 reads FQDESV (reference sequence). CDR3 sequence (DNA): TGTGCCAGCAGCAACCCCGGGACTACGGGCAAGAACATTCAGTACTTC. Amino acids: CASSNPGTTGKNIQYF.

This chain links TRBV15 with TRBJ2-3; D may be TRBD1 (5 bases). Germline V gene lookup returns CDR1 LNHNV and CDR2 YYDKDF (reference sequence). The CDR3 consists of 14 residues. Trimming cost V 1 base and J 0 bases, with 5 bases left between them. The CDR3 coding sequence is TGTGCCACCAGCAGAGGACAGAGCACAGATACGCAGTATTTT. Protein: CATSRGQSTDTQYF. The full variable domain, in which reference TRBV15 and TRBJ2-3 provide the parts outside the CDR3, is DAMVIQNPRYQVTQFGKPVTLSCSQTLNHNVMYWYQQKSSQAPKLLFHYYDKDFNNEADTPDNFQSRRPNTSFCFLDIRSPGLGDTAMYLCATSRGQSTDTQYFGPGTRLTVL.

This clonotype was seen ten or more times. This sequence joins TRBV27 and TRBJ2-3; tentative D call: TRBD1 (5 bases). This CDR3 region has 14 residues. Trimming pared 3 bases from V and 2 bases from J, leaving 9 bases between. CDR1 is MNHEY, CDR2 SMNVEV, per germline (reference sequence). CDR3 in amino acids: CASSLKGPTDTQYF. CDR3 nucleotide sequence: TGTGCCAGCAGTTTGAAGGGGCCCACAGATACGCAGTATTTT.

The chain joins TRBV14 to TRBJ2-7; 7 bases fit TRBD1. Germline lookup yields CDR1 SGHDN and CDR2 FVKESK. The CDR3 loop spans 14 amino acids. Unmatched junction bases numbered 6, after V lost 6 bases and J lost 1 base. Here the CDR3 reads CASRKTGQSYEQYF. The CDR3 DNA follows: TGTGCCAGCAGGAAGACAGGGCAATCCTACGAGCAGTACTTC.

V is TRBV7-2 and J is TRBJ2-1; D uncertain. This CDR3 is 13 amino acids long. Germline CDR1 reads SGHTA; CDR2 reads FQGNSA. Trimming removed 5 bases from V and 9 bases from J, with 14 bases in between. The CDR3 nucleotides are TGTGCCAGCAGCGTCCCCCAAAACGGTGAGCAGTTCTTC. This translates into CASSVPQNGEQFF.